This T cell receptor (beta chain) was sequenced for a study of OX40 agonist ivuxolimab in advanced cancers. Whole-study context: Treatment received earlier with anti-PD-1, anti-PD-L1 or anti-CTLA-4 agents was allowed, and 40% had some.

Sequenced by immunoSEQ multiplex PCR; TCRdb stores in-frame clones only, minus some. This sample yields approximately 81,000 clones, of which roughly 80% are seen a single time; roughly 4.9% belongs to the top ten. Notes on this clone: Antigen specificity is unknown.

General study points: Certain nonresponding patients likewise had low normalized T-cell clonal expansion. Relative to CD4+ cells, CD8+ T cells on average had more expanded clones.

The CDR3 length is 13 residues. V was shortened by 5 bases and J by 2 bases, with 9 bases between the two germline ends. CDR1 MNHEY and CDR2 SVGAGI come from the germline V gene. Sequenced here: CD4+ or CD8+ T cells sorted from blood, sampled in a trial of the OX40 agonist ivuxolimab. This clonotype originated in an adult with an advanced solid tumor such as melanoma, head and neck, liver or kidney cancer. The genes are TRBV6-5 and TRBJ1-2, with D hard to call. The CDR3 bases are TGTGCCAGCAGTAATCAGCCCAACTATGGCTACACCTTC. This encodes CASSNQPNYGYTF.